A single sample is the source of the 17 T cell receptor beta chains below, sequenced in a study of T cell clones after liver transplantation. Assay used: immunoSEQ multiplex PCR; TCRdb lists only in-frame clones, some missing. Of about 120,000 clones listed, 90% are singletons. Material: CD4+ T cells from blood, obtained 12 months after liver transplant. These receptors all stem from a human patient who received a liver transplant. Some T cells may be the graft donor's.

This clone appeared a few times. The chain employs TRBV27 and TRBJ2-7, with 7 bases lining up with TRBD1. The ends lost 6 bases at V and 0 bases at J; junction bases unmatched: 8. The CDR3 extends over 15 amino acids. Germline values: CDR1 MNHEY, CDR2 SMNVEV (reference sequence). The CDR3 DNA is TGTGCCAGCAGCAAAACCGGGACAGCCTCCTACGAGCAGTACTTC. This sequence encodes CASSKTGTASYEQYF.

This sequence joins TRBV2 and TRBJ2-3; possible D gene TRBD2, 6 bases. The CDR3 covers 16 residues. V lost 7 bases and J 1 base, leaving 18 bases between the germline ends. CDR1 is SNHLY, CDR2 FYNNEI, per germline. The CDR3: CASTGGRVPGTDTQYF. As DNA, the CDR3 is TGTGCCAGCACCGGGGGTCGAGTGCCGGGCACAGATACGCAGTATTTT.

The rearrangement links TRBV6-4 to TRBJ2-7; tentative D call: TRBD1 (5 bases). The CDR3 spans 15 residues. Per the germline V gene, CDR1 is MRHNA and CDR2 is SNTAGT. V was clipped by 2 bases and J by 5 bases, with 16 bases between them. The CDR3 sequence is CASSDKGPQGHEQYF. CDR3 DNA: TGTGCCAGCAGTGACAAGGGGCCCCAAGGTCACGAGCAGTACTTC.

CDR3 in DNA: TGTGCCAGCAGCCCCACTGGACCAACGCCCGAGCAGTACTTC. This translates into CASSPTGPTPEQYF. V usage is TRBV6-1 and J usage is TRBJ2-7; D ambiguous. Germline loops: CDR1 MNHNS, CDR2 SASEGT. Trimming stripped 6 bases from V and 6 bases from J, with 18 bases between. This CDR3 is built from 14 residues.

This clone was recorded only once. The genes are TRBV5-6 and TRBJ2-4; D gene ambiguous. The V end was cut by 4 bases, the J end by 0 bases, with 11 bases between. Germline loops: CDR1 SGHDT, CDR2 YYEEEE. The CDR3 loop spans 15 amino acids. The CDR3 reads CASSITLLAKNIQYF. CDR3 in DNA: TGTGCCAGCAGCATAACCCTACTAGCCAAAAACATTCAGTACTTC. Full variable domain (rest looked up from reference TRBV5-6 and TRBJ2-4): DAGVTQSPTHLIKTRGQQVTLRCSPKSGHDTVSWYQQALGQGPQFIFQYYEEEERQRGNFPDRFSGHQFPNYSSELNVNALLLGDSALYLCASSITLLAKNIQYFGAGTRLSVL.

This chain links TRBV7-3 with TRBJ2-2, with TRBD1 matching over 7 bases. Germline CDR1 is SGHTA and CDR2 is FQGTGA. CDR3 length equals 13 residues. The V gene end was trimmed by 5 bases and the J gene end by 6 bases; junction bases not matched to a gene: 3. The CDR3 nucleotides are TGTGCCAGCAGCCCCCAGGGGGCCGGGGAGCTGTTTTTT. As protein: CASSPQGAGELFF.

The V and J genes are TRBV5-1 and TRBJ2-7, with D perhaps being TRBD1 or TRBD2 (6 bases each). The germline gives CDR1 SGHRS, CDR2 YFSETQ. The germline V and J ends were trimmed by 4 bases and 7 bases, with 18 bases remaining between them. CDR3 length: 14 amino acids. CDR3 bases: TGCGCCAGCAGCCCCAACCCGGGGGCTGATGAGCAGTACTTC. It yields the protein CASSPNPGADEQYF.

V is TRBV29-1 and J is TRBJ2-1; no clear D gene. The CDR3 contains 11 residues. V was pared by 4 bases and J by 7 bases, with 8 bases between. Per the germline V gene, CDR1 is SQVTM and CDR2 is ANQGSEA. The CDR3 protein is CSVGSANEQFF. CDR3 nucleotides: TGCAGCGTTGGGAGTGCGAATGAGCAGTTCTTC.

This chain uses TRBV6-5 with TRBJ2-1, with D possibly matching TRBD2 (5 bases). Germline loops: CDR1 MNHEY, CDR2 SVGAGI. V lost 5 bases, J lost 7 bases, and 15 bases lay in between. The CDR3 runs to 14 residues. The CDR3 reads CASSPTTTGNEQFF. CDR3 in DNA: TGTGCCAGCAGTCCGACGACTACGGGGAATGAGCAGTTCTTC.

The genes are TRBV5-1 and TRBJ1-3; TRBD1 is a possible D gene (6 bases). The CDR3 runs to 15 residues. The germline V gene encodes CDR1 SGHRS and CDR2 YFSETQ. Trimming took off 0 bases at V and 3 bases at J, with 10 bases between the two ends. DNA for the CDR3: TGCGCCAGCAGCTTGGTGGGGGCCGGTGGAAACACCATATATTTT. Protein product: CASSLVGAGGNTIYF.

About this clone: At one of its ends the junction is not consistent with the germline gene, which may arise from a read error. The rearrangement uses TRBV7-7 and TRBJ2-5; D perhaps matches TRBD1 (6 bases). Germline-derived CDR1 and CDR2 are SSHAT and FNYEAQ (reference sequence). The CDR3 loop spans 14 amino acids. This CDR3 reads CASSLQGGRETQYF. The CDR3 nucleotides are TGTGCTAGCAGTTTACAAGGGGGTCGGGAGACCCAGTACTTC.

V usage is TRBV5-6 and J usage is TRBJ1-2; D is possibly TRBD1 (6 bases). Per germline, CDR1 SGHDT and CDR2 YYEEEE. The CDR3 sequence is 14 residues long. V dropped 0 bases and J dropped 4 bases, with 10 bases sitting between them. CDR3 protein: CASSLGGGGYGYTF. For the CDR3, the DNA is TGTGCCAGCAGCTTGGGAGGGGGTGGCTATGGCTACACCTTC.

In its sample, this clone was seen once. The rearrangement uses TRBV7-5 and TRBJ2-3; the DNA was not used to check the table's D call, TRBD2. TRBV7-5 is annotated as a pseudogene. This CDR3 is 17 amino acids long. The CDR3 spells CVRSPSLRGAPTDTQYF. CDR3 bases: TGTGTCAGAAGCCCATCTCTGCGGGGGGCCCCCACAGATACGCAGTATTTT.

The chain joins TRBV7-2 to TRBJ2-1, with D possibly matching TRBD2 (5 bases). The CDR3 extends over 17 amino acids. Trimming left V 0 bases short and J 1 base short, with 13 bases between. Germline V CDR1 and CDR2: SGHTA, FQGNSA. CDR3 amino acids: CASSLAFASKSYNEQFF. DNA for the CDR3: TGTGCCAGCAGCTTAGCTTTTGCTAGCAAGTCCTACAATGAGCAGTTCTTC.

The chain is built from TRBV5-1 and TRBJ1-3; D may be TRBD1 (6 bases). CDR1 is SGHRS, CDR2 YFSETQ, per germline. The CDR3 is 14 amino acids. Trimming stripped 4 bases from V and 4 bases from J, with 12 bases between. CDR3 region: CASSIGQTGNTIYF. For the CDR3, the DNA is TGCGCCAGCAGCATCGGACAGACCGGAAACACCATATATTTT.

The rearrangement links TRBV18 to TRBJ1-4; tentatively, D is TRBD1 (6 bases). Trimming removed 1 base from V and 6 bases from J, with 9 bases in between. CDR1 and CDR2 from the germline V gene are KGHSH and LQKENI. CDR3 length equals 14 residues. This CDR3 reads CASSPQGVHEKLFF. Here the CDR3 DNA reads TGTGCCAGCTCACCACAGGGGGTCCATGAAAAACTGTTTTTT. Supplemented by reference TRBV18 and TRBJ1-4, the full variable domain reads NAGVMQNPRHLVRRRGQEARLRCSPMKGHSHVYWYRQLPEEGLKFMVYLQKENIIDESGMPKERFSAEFPKEGPSILRIQQVVRGDSAAYFCASSPQGVHEKLFFGSGTQLSVL.

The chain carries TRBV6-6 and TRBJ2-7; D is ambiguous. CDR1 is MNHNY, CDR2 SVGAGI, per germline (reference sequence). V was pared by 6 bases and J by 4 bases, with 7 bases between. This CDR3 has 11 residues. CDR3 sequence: CASRSTYEQYF. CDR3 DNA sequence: TGTGCCAGCAGGTCAACGTACGAGCAGTACTTC.